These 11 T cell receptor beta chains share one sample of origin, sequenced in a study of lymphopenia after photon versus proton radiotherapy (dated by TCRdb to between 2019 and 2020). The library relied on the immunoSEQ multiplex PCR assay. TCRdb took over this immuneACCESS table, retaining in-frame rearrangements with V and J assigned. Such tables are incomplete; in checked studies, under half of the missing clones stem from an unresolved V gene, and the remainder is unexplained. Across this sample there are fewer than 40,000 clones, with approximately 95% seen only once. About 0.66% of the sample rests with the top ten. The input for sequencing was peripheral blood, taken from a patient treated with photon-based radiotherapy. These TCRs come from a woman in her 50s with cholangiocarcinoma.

The CDR3 DNA is TGTGCCAGCTCACCAAAAAGTTCGAACACTGAAGCTTTCTTT. This sequence encodes CASSPKSSNTEAFF. The chain employs TRBV18 and TRBJ1-1; D unresolved. Germline V gene sequence: CDR1 KGHSH, CDR2 LQKENI. Trimming left V 2 bases short and J 1 base short, with 8 bases between. The CDR3 loop spans 14 amino acids.

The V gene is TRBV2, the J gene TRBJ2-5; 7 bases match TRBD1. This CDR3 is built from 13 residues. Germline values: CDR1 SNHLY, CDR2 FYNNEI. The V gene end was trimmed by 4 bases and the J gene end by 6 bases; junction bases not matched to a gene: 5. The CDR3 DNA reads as TGTGCCAGCAGTGGTGCAGGGGGACAGACCCAGTACTTC. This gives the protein CASSGAGGQTQYF.

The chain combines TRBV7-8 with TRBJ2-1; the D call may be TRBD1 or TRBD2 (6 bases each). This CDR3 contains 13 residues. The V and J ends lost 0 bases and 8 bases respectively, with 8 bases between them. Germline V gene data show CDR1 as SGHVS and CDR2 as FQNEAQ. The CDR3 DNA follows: TGTGCCAGCAGCTTAGCGGGGGGCCATGAGCAGTTCTTC. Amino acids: CASSLAGGHEQFF.

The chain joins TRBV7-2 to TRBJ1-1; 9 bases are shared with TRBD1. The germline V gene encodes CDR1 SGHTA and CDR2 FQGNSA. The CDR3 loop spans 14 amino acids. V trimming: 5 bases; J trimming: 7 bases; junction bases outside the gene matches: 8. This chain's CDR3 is CASSPNRGRGEAFF. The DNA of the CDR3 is TGTGCCAGCAGCCCGAACAGGGGGCGGGGTGAAGCTTTCTTT.

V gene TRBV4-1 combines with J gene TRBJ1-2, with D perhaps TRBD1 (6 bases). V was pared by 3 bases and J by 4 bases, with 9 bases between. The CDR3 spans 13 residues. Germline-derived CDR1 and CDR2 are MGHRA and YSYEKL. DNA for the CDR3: TGCGCCAGCAGCCAGGACAGCCTCTATGGCTACACCTTC. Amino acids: CASSQDSLYGYTF.

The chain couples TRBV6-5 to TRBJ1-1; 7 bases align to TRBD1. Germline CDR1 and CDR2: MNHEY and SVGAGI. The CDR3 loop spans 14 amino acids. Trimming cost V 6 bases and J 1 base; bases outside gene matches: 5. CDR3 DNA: TGTGCCAGCAGATCAGGGGGGGCGAACACTGAAGCTTTCTTT. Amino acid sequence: CASRSGGANTEAFF.

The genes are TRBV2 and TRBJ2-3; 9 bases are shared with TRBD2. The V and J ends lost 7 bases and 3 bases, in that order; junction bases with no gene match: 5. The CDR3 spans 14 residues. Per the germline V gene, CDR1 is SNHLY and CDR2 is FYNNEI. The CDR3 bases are TGTGCCAGCAAGGTAGCGGGGGTGACAGATACGCAGTATTTT. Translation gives CASKVAGVTDTQYF.

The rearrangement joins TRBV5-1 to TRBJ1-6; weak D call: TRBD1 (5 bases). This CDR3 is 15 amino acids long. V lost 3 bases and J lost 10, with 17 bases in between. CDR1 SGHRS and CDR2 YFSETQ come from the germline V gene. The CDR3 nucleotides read TGCGCCAGCAGCTCTATGGGCGGGGGAGGATCACCCCTCCACTTT. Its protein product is CASSSMGGGGSPLHF.

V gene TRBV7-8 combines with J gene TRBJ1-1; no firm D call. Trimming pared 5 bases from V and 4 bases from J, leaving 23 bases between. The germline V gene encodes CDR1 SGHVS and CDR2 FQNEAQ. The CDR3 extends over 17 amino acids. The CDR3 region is CASSPAVGPFRATEAFF. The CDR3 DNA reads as TGTGCCAGCAGCCCAGCGGTGGGCCCCTTTCGTGCCACTGAAGCTTTCTTT.

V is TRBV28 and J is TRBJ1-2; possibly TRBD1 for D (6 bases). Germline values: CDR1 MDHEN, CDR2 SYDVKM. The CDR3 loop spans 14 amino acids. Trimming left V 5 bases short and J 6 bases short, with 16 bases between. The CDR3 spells CASSPYRDSHGYTF. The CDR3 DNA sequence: TGTGCCAGCAGTCCTTACAGGGATTCACATGGCTACACCTTC.

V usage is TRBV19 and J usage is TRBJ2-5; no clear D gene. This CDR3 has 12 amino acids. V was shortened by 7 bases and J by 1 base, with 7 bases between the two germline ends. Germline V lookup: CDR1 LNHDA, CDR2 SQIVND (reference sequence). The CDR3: CASTAGQETQYF. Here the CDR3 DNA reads TGTGCCAGTACGGCAGGCCAAGAGACCCAGTACTTC.